This entry is about one TCR beta chain. The target antigen is unknown. This specimen belongs to a study of a mutant IDH1 vaccine in newly diagnosed glioma. Study as a whole: Investigators started vaccination 4-6 weeks after radiotherapy alone, or with temozolomide cycles. Beforehand, treatment had been radiotherapy, temozolomide, or both; the majority received both. Study-wide points: Across multiple MHC alleles, over 90% of patients had vaccine-induced responses.

Assay: immunoSEQ multiplex PCR; the TCRdb copy retains only in-frame clones and omits some. In the table there are about 40,000 clones, roughly 89% of which are singletons. Sample time point: week 11, during vaccination. Mutant IDH1 20-mer peptide, at 300 ug, made up each vaccine dose, with topical imiquimod. CDR1 and CDR2 (germline): LNHNV, YYDKDF (reference sequence). The junction had 4 bases not matched to a gene; V was cut back by 5 bases and J by 0 bases. The CDR3 has 16 amino acids. This receptor was identified in a man aged 40-49 years with glioma. The chain carries TRBV15 and TRBJ2-2; 9 bases are a match to TRBD1. The sequencing used PBMCs, collected from a glioma patient whose treatment included an IDH1 peptide vaccine. This chain's CDR3 is CATSGRQGANTGELFF. CDR3 DNA sequence: TGTGCCACCAGCGGACGACAGGGGGCGAACACCGGGGAGCTGTTTTTT.